This entry describes one T cell receptor beta chain. What it recognizes is unknown. This entry belongs to a study of cytomegalovirus exposure and HLA in healthy donors. Study-wide findings and caveats: For cytomegalovirus status, the classifier reportedly gave diagnoses with high specificity and sensitivity.

Amplification used 60 Vbeta primers and 13 Jbeta primers. Sequenced by immunoSEQ multiplex PCR; TCRdb stores in-frame clones only, minus some. The table lists 200,000 to 250,000 clones, about 83% of them singletons, with 1.4% in the top ten. The CDR3 sequence is 16 residues long. Germline V gene lookup returns CDR1 SGHDT and CDR2 YYEEEE. The ends lost 4 bases at V and 3 bases at J; junction bases unmatched: 12. The V call is TRBV5-6, the J call TRBJ2-7, with 8 positions matching TRBD1. The specimen sequenced was PBMCs. The clonotype originates from a girl aged 10-17 years in good health and CMV-seronegative. CDR3 amino acids: CASSPLKGQAYYEQYF. CDR3 bases: TGTGCCAGCAGCCCCCTCAAGGGACAGGCGTACTACGAGCAGTACTTC.